Shown below are 29 T cell receptor beta chains from a single sample sequenced in a study of Ad26.COV2.S vaccination and SARS-CoV-2 variants. The treatment denotes: 15 to 20 received Ad26.COV2.S at low or high dose, single or two shots; about 5 received placebo; per-sample allocation not given. The study sampled participants on day 63 after the first vaccine or placebo injection. The table came from immunoSEQ multiplex PCR; TCRdb's copy has only in-frame clones and leaves some out. The sample contains about 420,000 clones, approximately 88% of which appear only once. Sequenced here: peripheral blood, sampled in a trial of Ad26.COV2.S vaccine versus placebo. The receptor set was obtained from a person between 18 and 59 years old who received the Ad26.COV2.S COVID-19 vaccine or a placebo.

This sequence joins TRBV10-3 and TRBJ2-1; D is uncertain. V dropped 0 bases and J dropped 9 bases, with 3 bases sitting between them. The CDR3 has 11 amino acids. From germline, CDR1 is ENHRY and CDR2 SYGVKD. The CDR3 spells CAISESGEQFF. CDR3 sequence (DNA): TGTGCCATCAGTGAGTCGGGTGAGCAGTTCTTC.

The chain joins TRBV24-1 to TRBJ2-2; possible D gene TRBD1, 6 bases. From germline, CDR1 is KGHDR and CDR2 SFDVKD. V shed 1 base and J shed 0 bases, with 14 bases lying between them. The CDR3 is 18 amino acids. The CDR3 DNA sequence: TGTGCCACCAGTGATTTAAGCCGGGACATCGCGAACACCGGGGAGCTGTTTTTT. Translating it yields CATSDLSRDIANTGELFF.

This chain uses TRBV4-1 with TRBJ1-2, with D tentatively TRBD1 (5 bases). V lost 4 bases and J 6 bases, leaving 21 bases between the germline ends. This CDR3 contains 16 residues. The germline gives CDR1 MGHRA, CDR2 YSYEKL. The CDR3: CASSPYGVPQANGYTF. CDR3 DNA sequence: TGCGCCAGCAGCCCTTACGGCGTCCCACAGGCAAATGGCTACACCTTC.

The CDR3 reads CASSLDQGGGETQYF. CDR3 DNA: TGCGCCAGCAGCTTGGACCAGGGGGGAGGAGAGACCCAGTACTTC. The chain couples TRBV5-1 to TRBJ2-5; possibly TRBD1 for D (7 bases). Germline lookup yields CDR1 SGHRS and CDR2 YFSETQ. This CDR3 is 15 amino acids long. The V gene lost 0 bases and the J gene lost 4 bases, with 13 bases spanning the gap.

The chain is built from TRBV5-4 and TRBJ2-3; 8 bases align to TRBD1. Per the germline V gene, CDR1 is SGHNT and CDR2 is YYREEE (reference sequence). The CDR3 is 15 residues long. V shed 2 bases and J 2 bases; nucleotides not matched to a gene: 4. CDR3 loop: CASSFRGLVTDTQYF. In DNA, the CDR3 is TGTGCCAGCAGCTTCAGGGGGCTTGTCACAGATACGCAGTATTTT.

The rearrangement joins TRBV4-3 to TRBJ1-3; no clear D gene. Germline CDR1 and CDR2: LGHNA and YSLEER. Trimming pared 1 base from V and 7 bases from J, leaving 23 bases between. This CDR3 region has 18 residues. CDR3 nucleotides: TGCGCCAGCAGCCAAGCGTTATCGACTCTCCAGATAAGGAACACCATATATTTT. Its translation is CASSQALSTLQIRNTIYF.

The chain recombines TRBV18 with TRBJ1-2; D is undetermined. This CDR3 contains 14 residues. V shed 1 base and J shed 1 base, with 7 bases lying between them. Germline V lookup: CDR1 KGHSH, CDR2 LQKENI. The CDR3, as DNA: TGTGCCAGCTCACCACTAAAGCATAACTATGGCTACACCTTC. This translates into CASSPLKHNYGYTF.

In this sample, this clone turned up many times. The gene calls are TRBV4-2 and TRBJ2-7; TRBD1 might be the D (6 bases). From germline, CDR1 is LGHNA and CDR2 YNFKEQ. Between the trimmed V and J ends, which lost 0 bases and 0 bases, there was a span of 9 bases. This CDR3 has 15 residues. CDR3 nucleotides: TGTGCCAGCAGCCAAGATCAGGGGAGCTCCTACGAGCAGTACTTC. Translating it yields CASSQDQGSSYEQYF.

The sample holds a few counts of this clone. V gene TRBV19 combines with J gene TRBJ2-2, with a possible D match to TRBD1 (7 bases). The V gene's germline CDR1 is LNHDA and CDR2 SQIVND (reference sequence). Trimming cost V 1 base and J 6 bases, with 9 bases left between them. The length of the CDR3 is 14 residues. CDR3 sequence reads: CASSIAGGPGELFF. The CDR3 nucleotides are TGTGCCAGTAGTATAGCAGGGGGGCCCGGGGAGCTGTTTTTT.

This chain joins TRBV6-5 and TRBJ2-5; D may be TRBD2 (5 bases). CDR3 length: 14 amino acids. Germline V lookup: CDR1 MNHEY, CDR2 SVGAGI. Trimming stripped 5 bases from V and 0 bases from J, with 10 bases between. The CDR3 loop reads CASSQSGNQETQYF. The CDR3 DNA follows: TGTGCCAGCAGTCAATCCGGGAACCAAGAGACCCAGTACTTC.

In regard to this clone: This sample also contains other DNA sequences that code for the same CDR3. The rearrangement uses TRBV5-4 and TRBJ2-5; possibly TRBD2 for D (6 bases). The CDR3 loop spans 14 amino acids. Trimming shortened V by 2 bases and J by 1 base, and 9 bases separated the two germline ends. Germline V gene sequence: CDR1 SGHNT, CDR2 YYREEE (reference sequence). DNA for the CDR3: TGTGCCAGCAGCTTCGGGGGAGCCCAAGAGACCCAGTACTTC. It encodes CASSFGGAQETQYF.

The chain couples TRBV9 to TRBJ1-6; 8 bases map to TRBD1. The CDR3 is made up of 14 amino acids. Germline trimming cut 5 bases from V and 7 bases from J; bases unmatched to any gene: 5. Germline V lookup: CDR1 SGDLS, CDR2 YYNGEE. CDR3: CASSGTGLNSPLHF. The CDR3 DNA sequence: TGTGCCAGCAGTGGGACAGGCCTAAATTCACCCCTCCACTTT.

This clone was counted once. The chain carries TRBV30 and TRBJ1-3; no clear D. V dropped 5 bases and J dropped 0 bases, with 14 bases sitting between them. Germline V gene lookup returns CDR1 GTSNPN and CDR2 SVGIG (reference sequence). The CDR3 has 15 residues. This CDR3 reads CAWSRMTFSGNTIYF. As DNA, the CDR3 is TGTGCCTGGTCTAGGATGACCTTCTCTGGAAACACCATATATTTT. The whole variable domain, remainder taken from reference TRBV30 and TRBJ1-3, is SQTIHQWPATLVQPVGSPLSLECTVEGTSNPNLYWYRQAAGRGLQLLFYSVGIGQISSEVPQNLSASRPQDRQFILSSKKLLLSDSGFYLCAWSRMTFSGNTIYFGEGSWLTVV.

The V gene is TRBV6-4, the J gene TRBJ2-7, with D perhaps matching TRBD2 (5 bases). CDR1 and CDR2 (germline): MRHNA, SNTAGT. The CDR3 contains 14 residues. Trimming took off 0 bases at V and 3 bases at J, with 9 bases between the two ends. The CDR3 nucleotides are TGTGCCAGCAGTGACTCGACCGGGGTCTACGAGCAGTACTTC. It codes for CASSDSTGVYEQYF.

The V call is TRBV7-9, the J call TRBJ1-1; the D is unclear. From germline, CDR1 is SEHNR and CDR2 FQNEAQ (reference sequence). The ends were cut back, 2 bases at V and 0 bases at J, with 4 bases in the middle. The CDR3 consists of 13 residues. The CDR3: CASSLSLNTEAFF. For the CDR3, the DNA is TGTGCCAGCAGCTTAAGTCTGAACACTGAAGCTTTCTTT.

This clone is a singleton in its sample. The CDR3 nucleotides read TGCGCCAGCAGCCAAGTGATCGGGTTTTCCTACGAGCAGTACTTC. Protein product: CASSQVIGFSYEQYF. V gene TRBV4-1 combines with J gene TRBJ2-7; no reliable D call. Per germline, CDR1 MGHRA and CDR2 YSYEKL. The V end was cut by 1 base, the J end by 1 base, with 11 bases between. This CDR3 has 15 amino acids.

This sequence joins TRBV11-2 and TRBJ1-5; weak D call: TRBD1 (6 bases). The V gene's germline CDR1 is SGHAT and CDR2 FQNNGV. This CDR3 has 15 residues. The V and J ends lost 0 bases and 7 bases respectively, with 13 bases between them. CDR3 nucleotides: TGTGCCAGCAGCTTAGAATCAGGGGCCGGGCAGCCCCAGCATTTT. As protein: CASSLESGAGQPQHF.

The chain employs TRBV19 and TRBJ2-7; D is unclear. The CDR3 consists of 12 residues. Trimming pared 3 bases from V and 7 bases from J, leaving 10 bases between. In germline, CDR1 is LNHDA, CDR2 SQIVND (reference sequence). This chain's CDR3 is CASSIFGREQYF. The CDR3 DNA reads TGTGCCAGTAGTATCTTTGGACGGGAGCAGTACTTC.

This clone was found a few times. V usage is TRBV14 and J usage is TRBJ2-7; TRBD1 matches 10 bases. This CDR3 region has 15 residues. Trimming removed 1 base from V and 6 bases from J; junction bases left unmatched: 6. Germline values: CDR1 SGHDN, CDR2 FVKESK. CDR3 residues: CASSQGIRQGAEQYF. The CDR3 nucleotides read TGTGCCAGCAGCCAAGGTATAAGACAGGGGGCCGAGCAGTACTTC.

The CDR3: CATSTKGRGSQETQYF. In DNA form, the CDR3 reads TGTGCCACCAGCACAAAGGGAAGGGGGTCCCAAGAGACCCAGTACTTC. This chain links TRBV15 with TRBJ2-5; the D gene is possibly TRBD1 (6 bases). The V end lost 4 bases, the J end lost 1 base, and 16 bases lay between the germline ends. This CDR3 is 16 amino acids long. The germline V gene has CDR1 LNHNV and CDR2 YYDKDF (reference sequence). The entire variable domain, with the rest obtained from reference TRBV15 and TRBJ2-5, is as follows: DAMVIQNPRYQVTQFGKPVTLSCSQTLNHNVMYWYQQKSSQAPKLLFHYYDKDFNNEADTPDNFQSRRPNTSFCFLDIRSPGLGDTAMYLCATSTKGRGSQETQYFGPGTRLLVL.

V and J are TRBV2 and TRBJ2-3, with 8 bases fitting TRBD2. The J segment lost 1 base and the V segment lost 10 bases, leaving 7 bases of the junction unmatched. This CDR3 is built from 14 residues. The V gene's germline CDR1 is SNHLY and CDR2 FYNNEI. This chain's CDR3 is CANLGSGGTDTQYF. As DNA, the CDR3 is TGTGCCAACCTAGGTAGCGGGGGCACAGATACGCAGTATTTT.

The rearrangement joins TRBV30 to TRBJ2-7; maybe TRBD1 (5 bases). Germline V gene sequence: CDR1 GTSNPN, CDR2 SVGIG (reference sequence). CDR3 size: 11 residues. V lost 1 base, J lost 4 bases, and 5 bases lay in between. The CDR3 is CAWSGQYEQYF. In nucleotides, the CDR3 is TGTGCCTGGAGTGGACAGTACGAGCAGTACTTC.

The chain combines TRBV5-6 with TRBJ2-4; 9 nucleotides line up with TRBD2. The ends lost 3 bases at V and 8 bases at J; junction bases unmatched: 6. This CDR3 is 14 amino acids long. Germline V gene sequence: CDR1 SGHDT, CDR2 YYEEEE. The CDR3 DNA is TGTGCCAGCAGCTGGACCCGCGGGGGGGACATTCAGTACTTC. Its protein is CASSWTRGGDIQYF.

The chain joins TRBV19 to TRBJ2-2; TRBD1 is a possible D gene (5 bases). Germline V gene sequence: CDR1 LNHDA, CDR2 SQIVND (reference sequence). The CDR3 runs to 14 residues. Trimming pared 5 bases from V and 1 base from J, leaving 8 bases between. CDR3 in amino acids: CASSLGVNTGELFF. The CDR3, as DNA: TGTGCCAGTAGTTTAGGGGTGAACACCGGGGAGCTGTTTTTT.

The gene calls are TRBV7-8 and TRBJ2-1, with TRBD1 matching 7 bases. This CDR3 region has 15 residues. V lost 1 base, J lost 4 bases, and 4 bases stayed unmatched. CDR1 SGHVS and CDR2 FQNEAQ come from the germline V gene. The DNA for the CDR3 is TGTGCCAGCAGCTTAGGGACAGGCCCATACAATGAGCAGTTCTTC. Protein sequence: CASSLGTGPYNEQFF.

The chain carries TRBV29-1 and TRBJ2-2; perhaps D is TRBD1 or TRBD2 (5 bases each). V was shortened by 6 bases and J by 0 bases, with 11 bases between the two germline ends. The CDR3 consists of 14 residues. From germline, CDR1 is SQVTM and CDR2 ANQGSEA. The CDR3 here is CSVLGTANTGELFF. For the CDR3, the DNA is TGCAGCGTCCTCGGGACGGCGAACACCGGGGAGCTGTTTTTT.

Written as DNA, the CDR3 is TGCGCCAGCAGCCAAGGGACAGGGGACTATGGCTACACCTTC. It encodes CASSQGTGDYGYTF. The V call is TRBV5-1, the J call TRBJ1-2; TRBD1 matches 10 bases. The germline CDR1 and CDR2 sequences are SGHRS and YFSETQ. The CDR3 extends over 14 amino acids. With V trimmed by 4 bases and J by 3 bases, 3 bases remained unmatched. The variable domain in full, with the rest retrieved from reference TRBV5-1 and TRBJ1-2, is KAGVTQTPRYLIKTRGQQVTLSCSPISGHRSVSWYQQTPGQGLQFLFEYFSETQRNKGNFPGRFSGRQFSNSRSEMNVSTLELGDSALYLCASSQGTGDYGYTFGSGTRLTVV.

The chain carries TRBV5-6 and TRBJ1-3; D not resolved. CDR1 and CDR2 from the germline V gene are SGHDT and YYEEEE. This CDR3 contains 14 residues. The V and J ends lost 0 bases and 4 bases respectively, with 8 bases between them. The chain's CDR3 is CASSLAGRGNTIYF. CDR3 in DNA: TGTGCCAGCAGCTTGGCTGGCCGGGGAAACACCATATATTTT.

This chain connects TRBV14 to TRBJ1-2, with D perhaps matching TRBD1 (6 bases). V was clipped by 5 bases and J by 0 bases, with 10 bases between them. The CDR3 sequence is 14 residues long. The V gene's germline CDR1 is SGHDN and CDR2 FVKESK. The CDR3 loop is CASSRGTSNYGYTF. Here the CDR3 DNA reads TGTGCCAGCAGCAGGGGGACTTCTAACTATGGCTACACCTTC.